The present T cell receptor beta chain was sequenced within a study of shared clonotypes between healthy human individuals. Study-wide results and caveats: The study generally estimated greater richness for naive than memory subsets. Lower generation probabilities were found for non-shared clonotypes than for those shared by all four donors.

CD45RA+ naive and CD45RA-negative memory subsets were separated from CD4+ cells. As regards this clone: The antigen remains unidentified.

J lost 5 bases, V lost 0 bases, and 8 bases had no gene match. The CDR3 consists of 16 residues. Per the germline V gene, CDR1 is SGHRS and CDR2 is YFSETQ. This table comes from immunoSEQ multiplex PCR, and its TCRdb copy is limited to in-frame clones, with some not included. Here the sample spans approximately 1.5 million clones, roughly 98% being singletons. V usage is TRBV5-1 and J usage is TRBJ2-5; 9 positions agree with TRBD1. Sequenced sample: naive CD4+ T cells sorted from blood. Subset described: CD45RA+ positively selected. The TCR comes from a man younger than 45 in good health. The CDR3 bases are TGCGCCAGCAGCTTGGCTGTCGGGACAGGGTTTGAGACCCAGTACTTC. This encodes CASSLAVGTGFETQYF.